A selection of T cell receptor beta chains follows, all from one sample in a study of beta chain features in type 1 diabetes. The table came from immunoSEQ multiplex PCR; TCRdb's copy has only in-frame clones and leaves some out. In the table there are 300,000 to 400,000 clones, roughly 9.8% of which are singletons. Sequencing was carried out using central memory CD4+ T cells from blood. These receptors originate from a man aged 25 to 40 with type 1 diabetes. CDR3s include the opening cysteine and the closing phenylalanine or tryptophan. D genes are given only for firm matches. Where a row states a size, it is once, few, many or the class of an expanded clone; other rows omit it.

V gene	D gene	J gene	clone size	CDR3 DNA	CDR3 protein
TRBV28	TRBD2	TRBJ2-7	.	TGTGCCAGCAAGGGGGAGACTAGCGGGACGTACGAGCAGTACTTC	CASKGETSGTYEQYF
TRBV7-2	.	TRBJ1-1	.	TGTGCCAGCAGCTTACCAAGCGGCACTGAAGCTTTCTTT	CASSLPSGTEAFF
TRBV7-8	.	TRBJ1-1	few	TGTGCCAGCAGCTTAGAATTTGGCAGCAGGAACACTGAAGCTTTCTTT	CASSLEFGSRNTEAFF
TRBV19	.	TRBJ1-5	many	TGTGCCAGTAGTTTCGACGTTGATCAGCCCCAGCATTTT	CASSFDVDQPQHF
TRBV19	.	TRBJ1-1	.	TGTGCCAGTACCAGAAGGGGGGGGAACACTGAAGCTTTCTTT	CASTRRGGNTEAFF
TRBV5-1	.	TRBJ2-2	few	TGCGCCAGCAGCTTGGGAGGTATCACCGGGGAGCTGTTTTTT	CASSLGGITGELFF
TRBV4-2	.	TRBJ1-4	few	TGTGCCAGCAGCCAAGATCGAGGGTCTACTAATGAAAAACTGTTTTTT	CASSQDRGSTNEKLFF
TRBV6-5	TRBD1	TRBJ2-5	.	TGTGCCAGCCGATTAGGGGGCGCGGAGACCCAGTACTTC	CASRLGGAETQYF
TRBV10-3	.	TRBJ1-1	.	TGTGCCAGCGAGGAAGGTCAGGGCATGGGCACTGAAGCTTTCTTT	CASEEGQGMGTEAFF
TRBV4-2	.	TRBJ1-4	few	TGTGCCAGCAGCCACGATGCAGGAAAACTGTTTTTT	CASSHDAGKLFF
TRBV7-9	TRBD1	TRBJ1-4	.	TGTGCCAGCAGCTTCCCTCTCGGGACAGATGATGAAAAACTGTTTTTT	CASSFPLGTDDEKLFF
TRBV5-8	.	TRBJ1-6	.	TGTGCCAGCAGCTTGGCGTGGACGCGGGATTCACCCCTCCACTTT	CASSLAWTRDSPLHF
TRBV28	.	TRBJ1-1	many	TGTGCCAGCAGTTTGCCGCAGCGAAACACTGAAGCTTTCTTT	CASSLPQRNTEAFF
TRBV27	TRBD1	TRBJ1-4	few	TGTGCCAGCAGTTTATCGGGGATATCGACAGGGAGTGAAAAACTGTTTTTT	CASSLSGISTGSEKLFF
TRBV11-2	.	TRBJ2-2	.	TGTGCCAGCAGCTTGTTCGCCGGCGGGGAGCTGTTTTTT	CASSLFAGGELFF
TRBV7-8	.	TRBJ1-2	.	TGTGCCAGCAGCTTAGTTTGGGGAGACGGCTACACCTTC	CASSLVWGDGYTF
TRBV19	.	TRBJ1-2	many	TGTGCCAGTAGTGATTCAGCTAACTATGGCTACACCTTC	CASSDSANYGYTF
TRBV7-9	.	TRBJ1-1	many	TGTGCCAGCAGAGCGGCACTGAACACTGAAGCTTTCTTT	CASRAALNTEAFF